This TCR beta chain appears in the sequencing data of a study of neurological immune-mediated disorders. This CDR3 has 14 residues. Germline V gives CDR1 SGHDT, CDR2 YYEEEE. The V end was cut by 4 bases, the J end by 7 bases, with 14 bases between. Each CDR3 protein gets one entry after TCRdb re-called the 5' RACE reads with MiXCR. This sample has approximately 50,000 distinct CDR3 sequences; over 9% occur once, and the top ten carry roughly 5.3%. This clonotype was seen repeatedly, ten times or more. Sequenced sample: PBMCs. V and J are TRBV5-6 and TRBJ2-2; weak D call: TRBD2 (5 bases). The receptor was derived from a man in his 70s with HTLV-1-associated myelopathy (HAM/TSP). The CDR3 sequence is CASSLPRRFGELFF. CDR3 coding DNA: TGTGCCAGCAGCCTCCCCAGGAGGTTCGGGGAGCTGTTTTTT.